These 32 T cell receptor beta chains originate from one sample sequenced in a study of cytomegalovirus exposure and HLA in healthy donors (dated by TCRdb to the late 2010s). Library generation was performed with the immunoSEQ multiplex PCR assay. For the multiplex PCR, a mixture combining 60 forward primers for TCR Vbeta segments and 13 reverse primers for TCR Jbeta segments was used. As stored in TCRdb, this immuneACCESS dataset retains in-frame rearrangements with V and J assigned. A fraction of the clones does not appear; measured against another copy, unresolved V genes explain less than half of the discrepancy, and the remainder lacks a known reason. Counted in this sample were some 200,000 clones; roughly 10% of them appeared once. The top ten clones comprise approximately 1.5% of the sample. Sequenced input: PBMCs. The receptor source for this set is a woman in her 30s in good health and CMV-seropositive.

The chain is built from TRBV7-3 and TRBJ1-2; 10 bases fit TRBD1. The germline V gene has CDR1 SGHTA and CDR2 FQGTGA. After removal of 3 bases from V and 8 bases from J, the junction contained 6 bases not matched to a gene. The CDR3 runs to 14 residues. The CDR3 sequence: CASSLADRGGGYTF. CDR3 nucleotides: TGTGCCAGCAGCTTGGCGGACAGGGGGGGAGGCTACACCTTC.

This chain links TRBV9 with TRBJ2-1; TRBD2 matches at 11 bases. Germline V gene lookup returns CDR1 SGDLS and CDR2 YYNGEE. V lost 4 bases and J lost 8; bases outside the gene matches: 8. CDR3 size: 15 residues. In DNA form, the CDR3 reads TGTGCCAGCAGCCGGGGACTAGCGGAGCGGGATGAGCAGTTCTTC. This gives the protein CASSRGLAERDEQFF.

There are a few counts of this clone. This chain uses TRBV19 with TRBJ2-1, with D possibly TRBD2 on 7 matching bases. The CDR3 extends over 15 amino acids. Trimming stripped 5 bases from V and 5 bases from J, with 16 bases between. Looked up from germline, CDR1 is LNHDA and CDR2 is SQIVND (reference sequence). CDR3 in DNA: TGTGCCAGTAGTGGGATAGGGGGGGCCCACAATGAGCAGTTCTTC. Its protein is CASSGIGGAHNEQFF.

The rearrangement links TRBV4-1 to TRBJ2-6; 10 bases align to TRBD2. CDR3 length: 19 amino acids. CDR1 MGHRA and CDR2 YSYEKL come from the germline V gene. The junction had 5 bases not matched to a gene; V was cut back by 0 bases and J by 0 bases. CDR3 amino acids: CASSQEGLAALSGANVLTF. The DNA for the CDR3 is TGCGCCAGCAGCCAAGAAGGACTAGCGGCACTCTCTGGGGCCAACGTCCTGACTTTC.

J is TRBJ1-3 and V is TRBV6-6; no definite D call. There are 15 residues in the CDR3. Trimming stripped 2 bases from V and 0 bases from J, with 8 bases between. Germline-derived CDR1 and CDR2 are MNHNY and SVGAGI (reference sequence). DNA of the CDR3: TGTGCCAGCAGTTACAGTCAGAACTCTGGAAACACCATATATTTT. Its protein is CASSYSQNSGNTIYF.

This clone occurred a few times. The chain couples TRBV13 to TRBJ2-1; 7 bases align to TRBD2. V lost 5 bases to trimming and J lost 2 bases; unmatched junction nucleotides: 9. The CDR3 spans 16 residues. Germline V gives CDR1 PRHDT, CDR2 FYEKMQ (reference sequence). CDR3 sequence: CASSQGGLEPYNEQFF. Here the CDR3 DNA reads TGTGCCAGCAGCCAAGGCGGACTAGAACCCTACAATGAGCAGTTCTTC.

J is TRBJ1-1 and V is TRBV14; TRBD1 matches 8 bases. The V and J ends lost 4 bases and 1 base, in that order; junction bases with no gene match: 2. CDR1 is SGHDN and CDR2 is FVKESK in the germline V gene. This CDR3 region has 14 residues. CDR3 bases: TGTGCCAGCAGCCTTACAGGGGGGAACACTGAAGCTTTCTTT. Translation: CASSLTGGNTEAFF.

The table lists this clone with many counts. The chain couples TRBV10-1 to TRBJ2-4; TRBD1 aligns across 9 bases. Germline V gene data show CDR1 as WNHNN and CDR2 as SYGVQD (reference sequence). The J segment lost 6 bases and the V segment lost 5 bases, leaving 5 bases of the junction unmatched. The CDR3 totals 14 residues. CDR3 region: CASSRTGDLNIQYF. The CDR3 DNA is TGCGCCAGCAGTCGGACAGGGGATTTAAACATTCAGTACTTC.

The V gene is TRBV19, the J gene TRBJ2-1; D possibly corresponds to TRBD2 (6 bases). The germline V and J ends were trimmed by 4 bases and 5 bases, with 12 bases remaining between them. The germline CDR1 and CDR2 sequences are LNHDA and SQIVND (reference sequence). The CDR3 length is 14 residues. The CDR3 sequence: CASSTSGRNNEQFF. The CDR3 DNA reads as TGTGCCAGTAGTACCAGCGGGCGAAACAATGAGCAGTTCTTC.

This clone was seen repeatedly, ten times or more. J is TRBJ2-3 and V is TRBV11-2; 10 positions agree with TRBD1. Germline CDR1 is SGHAT and CDR2 is FQNNGV. The J segment lost 7 bases and the V segment lost 7 bases, leaving 8 bases of the junction unmatched. The CDR3 sequence is 14 residues long. Written as DNA, the CDR3 is TGTGCCAGCACCCGGACAGGGGGGCGAAATACGCAGTATTTT. Translating gives CASTRTGGRNTQYF.

In its sample, this clone was seen a few times. The CDR3 DNA reads as TGTGCCTGGACCGGGATTTCTAACTATGGCTACACCTTC. Protein sequence: CAWTGISNYGYTF. V gene TRBV30 combines with J gene TRBJ1-2; D gene ambiguous. CDR3 length: 13 amino acids. Germline CDR1 and CDR2: GTSNPN and SVGIG (reference sequence). Trimming removed 4 bases from V and 0 bases from J, with 9 bases in between.

This clone was seen only a few times. This chain joins TRBV6-1 and TRBJ1-4, with 10 bases that match TRBD1. Germline CDR1 MNHNS, CDR2 SASEGT. The CDR3 consists of 14 residues. Trimming cost V 4 bases and J 8 bases; bases outside gene matches: 4. Here the CDR3 DNA reads TGTGCCAGCAGTGTCGACAGGGGGCTCGAAAAACTGTTTTTT. This translates into CASSVDRGLEKLFF.

This clone was seen a handful of times. The chain uses TRBV18 and TRBJ2-7; 9 bases are shared with TRBD1. V trimming: 4 bases; J trimming: 2 bases; junction bases outside the gene matches: 3. This CDR3 contains 14 residues. Per the germline V gene, CDR1 is KGHSH and CDR2 is LQKENI. CDR3 coding DNA: TGTGCCAGCTCACTCGACAGGGGGACCTACGAGCAGTACTTC. Residues: CASSLDRGTYEQYF.

The rearrangement joins TRBV30 to TRBJ1-4; TRBD1 aligns across 8 bases. Trimming took 2 bases from V and 8 from J; bases not matched to a gene: 4. From germline, CDR1 is GTSNPN and CDR2 SVGIG (reference sequence). The CDR3 has 13 residues. This CDR3 is CAWSSGGGEKLFF. The DNA for the CDR3 is TGTGCCTGGAGTTCAGGGGGCGGCGAAAAACTGTTTTTT.

This clone has a handful of counts. This chain's CDR3 is CASSLGGSGINEQFF. CDR3 nucleotide sequence: TGTGCCAGCAGCTTAGGAGGTAGCGGGATCAATGAGCAGTTCTTC. V usage is TRBV7-2 and J usage is TRBJ2-1, with 8 bases lining up with TRBD2. V shed 1 base and J 6 bases; nucleotides not matched to a gene: 5. The CDR3 contains 15 residues. CDR1 is SGHTA and CDR2 is FQGNSA in the germline V gene.

This clone has more than one count but fewer than ten. This sequence joins TRBV5-4 and TRBJ2-3, with D hard to call. The CDR3 is 12 residues long. V was cut by 6 bases and J by 1 base, with 6 bases left in between. Germline V gene lookup returns CDR1 SGHNT and CDR2 YYREEE (reference sequence). CDR3 sequence (DNA): TGTGCCAGCATGGCGGGCACAGATACGCAGTATTTT. This sequence encodes CASMAGTDTQYF. Based on the CDR3 plus reference TRBV5-4 and TRBJ2-3, the full variable domain is ETGVTQSPTHLIKTRGQQVTLRCSSQSGHNTVSWYQQALGQGPQFIFQYYREEENGRGNFPPRFSGLQFPNYSSELNVNALELDDSALYLCASMAGTDTQYFGPGTRLTVL.

This clone turned up a few times. A read error is likely here: a far larger clone is one base away. V and J are TRBV6-5 and TRBJ1-5; 8 bases line up with TRBD1. Germline V gene lookup returns CDR1 MNHEY and CDR2 SVGAGI. The CDR3 is 14 residues long. Here the CDR3 reads CPSSEDRVFQPQHF. The CDR3 DNA reads TGTCCCAGCAGTGAGGACAGGGTGTTTCAGCCCCAGCATTTT.

This chain joins TRBV6-5 and TRBJ2-1; 12 bases fit TRBD2. The germline gives CDR1 MNHEY, CDR2 SVGAGI. This CDR3 comprises 16 residues. J was trimmed by 9 bases and V by 4 bases; bases with no gene match: 10. The CDR3 DNA sequence: TGTGCCAGCAGTTTTCCGACTAGCGGGAGTCATAGTGAGCAGTTCTTC. It codes for CASSFPTSGSHSEQFF.

The chain combines TRBV18 with TRBJ1-1, with TRBD1 matching over 8 bases. The CDR3 is 17 residues long. V trimming: 6 bases; J trimming: 0 bases; junction bases outside the gene matches: 12. In germline, CDR1 is KGHSH, CDR2 LQKENI. CDR3 protein: CASSPGQGLFMNTEAFF. CDR3 nucleotides: TGTGCCAGCTCCCCCGGACAGGGATTATTCATGAACACTGAAGCTTTCTTT.

This clone was observed a handful of times. The rearrangement links TRBV7-7 to TRBJ2-1; D might be TRBD2 (5 bases). The germline gives CDR1 SSHAT, CDR2 FNYEAQ (reference sequence). There are 15 residues in the CDR3. Trimming shortened V by 2 bases and J by 3 bases, and 11 bases separated the two germline ends. The CDR3 DNA reads as TGTGCCAGCAGCTTAACTAGAATCGGCTACAATGAGCAGTTCTTC. Translation: CASSLTRIGYNEQFF.

This clone occurred a few times. The chain combines TRBV5-6 with TRBJ1-5; TRBD1 might be the D (6 bases). The V end lost 2 bases, the J end lost 3 bases, and 12 bases lay between the germline ends. Germline loops: CDR1 SGHDT, CDR2 YYEEEE. The CDR3 runs to 15 residues. CDR3 nucleotide sequence: TGTGCCAGCAGCTTTACAGGGCCCACCAATCAGCCCCAGCATTTT. Amino acids: CASSFTGPTNQPQHF.

This clone came up a few times. The genes are TRBV18 and TRBJ1-5; possibly TRBD1 for D (6 bases). The CDR3 totals 14 residues. CDR1 and CDR2 (germline): KGHSH, LQKENI. V was shortened by 6 bases and J by 5 bases, with 14 bases between the two germline ends. The CDR3 is CASSPGQFDQPQHF. The CDR3 region has the DNA TGTGCCAGCTCGCCAGGACAGTTTGATCAGCCCCAGCATTTT. Complete variable domain (other parts from reference TRBV18 and TRBJ1-5): NAGVMQNPRHLVRRRGQEARLRCSPMKGHSHVYWYRQLPEEGLKFMVYLQKENIIDESGMPKERFSAEFPKEGPSILRIQQVVRGDSAAYFCASSPGQFDQPQHFGDGTRLSIL.

The chain uses TRBV25-1 and TRBJ2-3; 12 bases are a match to TRBD2. V dropped 3 bases and J dropped 2; count of bases not matched to a gene: 3. Germline V gene data show CDR1 as MGHDK and CDR2 as SYGVNS. The CDR3 totals 16 residues. CDR3 nucleotide sequence: TGTGCCAGCAGTGAGACTAGCGGGAGAGCCACAGATACGCAGTATTTT. Its protein is CASSETSGRATDTQYF.

The chain links TRBV7-9 to TRBJ2-3; TRBD2 is a possible D gene (6 bases). CDR3 size: 18 residues. Germline-derived CDR1 and CDR2 are SEHNR and FQNEAQ (reference sequence). The V end was cut by 1 base, the J end by 2 bases, with 19 bases between. The CDR3 nucleotides read TGTGCCAGCAGCTTAGGTGACCCCCGGGACTTCTTCACAGATACGCAGTATTTT. This codes for CASSLGDPRDFFTDTQYF.

This clone was detected a few times. Other DNA sequences in the same sample also yield this CDR3. This chain links TRBV6-4 with TRBJ1-1; TRBD1 is a possible D gene (5 bases). Germline CDR1 is MRHNA and CDR2 is SNTAGT. V was shortened by 4 bases and J by 4 bases, with 16 bases between the two germline ends. This CDR3 comprises 15 residues. In nucleotides, the CDR3 is TGTGCCAGCAGTGCCTCGACGGGGGGAACCACTGAAGCTTTCTTT. Translation: CASSASTGGTTEAFF.

In this sample, this clone turned up a few times. CDR3 coding DNA: TGTGCCAGCAGTGGACTAGCGGGAGGAGCGACGTACGAGCAGTACTTC. It encodes CASSGLAGGATYEQYF. The chain uses TRBV2 and TRBJ2-7; 13 positions agree with TRBD2. Trimming removed 4 bases from V and 4 bases from J; junction bases left unmatched: 7. Per germline, CDR1 SNHLY and CDR2 FYNNEI. This CDR3 region has 16 residues.

The J gene is TRBJ2-2, the V gene TRBV5-1; a possible D gene is TRBD1 (6 bases). Germline CDR1 reads SGHRS; CDR2 reads YFSETQ. This CDR3 comprises 14 residues. Trimming took off 2 bases at V and 6 bases at J, with 11 bases between the two ends. The CDR3 coding sequence is TGCGCCAGCAGCTTTAGGGGGTCCCCCGGGGAGCTGTTTTTT. It encodes CASSFRGSPGELFF.

This clone was observed a handful of times. The chain uses TRBV7-9 and TRBJ2-5; 8 bases are a match to TRBD2. Germline V lookup: CDR1 SEHNR, CDR2 FQNEAQ (reference sequence). J was trimmed by 5 bases and V by 3 bases; bases with no gene match: 5. The CDR3 is made up of 14 amino acids. The CDR3 protein is CASSFSGNGETQYF. CDR3 nucleotides: TGTGCCAGCAGCTTTAGCGGGAACGGCGAGACCCAGTACTTC.

J is TRBJ2-5 and V is TRBV5-1; a possible D gene is TRBD1 (6 bases). CDR3 size: 16 residues. The V end was cut by 0 bases, the J end by 1 base, with 13 bases between. Germline V gene lookup returns CDR1 SGHRS and CDR2 YFSETQ. As DNA, the CDR3 is TGCGCCAGCAGCTTGGTCGGAACAGGGCTCCAAGAGACCCAGTACTTC. Its protein product is CASSLVGTGLQETQYF.

This clone was recorded a few times. V is TRBV10-3 and J is TRBJ2-7; TRBD2 matches 7 bases. The germline gives CDR1 ENHRY, CDR2 SYGVKD. This CDR3 is built from 13 residues. V was clipped by 6 bases and J by 3 bases; unmatched bases: 5. CDR3 protein: CAIRTSSGYEQYF. The CDR3 DNA reads TGTGCCATCAGAACGTCTAGCGGCTACGAGCAGTACTTC.

This clone was seen a few times. J is TRBJ2-1 and V is TRBV5-6, with 7 nucleotides matching TRBD2. V was clipped by 0 bases and J by 0 bases; unmatched bases: 6. Germline V gene sequence: CDR1 SGHDT, CDR2 YYEEEE. This CDR3 is built from 17 residues. In nucleotides, the CDR3 is TGTGCCAGCAGCTTGGTAGGCGGGAGCCTCTCCTACAATGAGCAGTTCTTC. Protein product: CASSLVGGSLSYNEQFF.

This clone was detected only a few times. The rearrangement uses TRBV9 and TRBJ2-1; D may be TRBD1 (5 bases). The CDR3 is 17 amino acids. V was cut by 0 bases and J by 0 bases, with 13 bases left in between. The germline V gene encodes CDR1 SGDLS and CDR2 YYNGEE. The CDR3 spells CASSVGAGQSSYNEQFF. DNA of the CDR3: TGTGCCAGCAGCGTAGGGGCAGGGCAAAGCTCCTACAATGAGCAGTTCTTC. Supplemented by reference TRBV9 and TRBJ2-1, the full variable domain reads DSGVTQTPKHLITATGQRVTLRCSPRSGDLSVYWYQQSLDQGLQFLIQYYNGEERAKGNILERFSAQQFPDLHSELNLSSLELGDSALYFCASSVGAGQSSYNEQFFGPGTRLTVL.